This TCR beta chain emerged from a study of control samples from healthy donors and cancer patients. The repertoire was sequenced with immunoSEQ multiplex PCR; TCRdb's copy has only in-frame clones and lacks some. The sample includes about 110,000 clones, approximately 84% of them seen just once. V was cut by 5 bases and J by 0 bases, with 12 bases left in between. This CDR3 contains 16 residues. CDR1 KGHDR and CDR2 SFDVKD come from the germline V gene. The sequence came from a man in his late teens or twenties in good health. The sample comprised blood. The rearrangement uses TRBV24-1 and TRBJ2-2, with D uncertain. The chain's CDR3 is CATSASWQANTGELFF. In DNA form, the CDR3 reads TGTGCCACCAGTGCCTCGTGGCAGGCGAACACCGGGGAGCTGTTTTTT.